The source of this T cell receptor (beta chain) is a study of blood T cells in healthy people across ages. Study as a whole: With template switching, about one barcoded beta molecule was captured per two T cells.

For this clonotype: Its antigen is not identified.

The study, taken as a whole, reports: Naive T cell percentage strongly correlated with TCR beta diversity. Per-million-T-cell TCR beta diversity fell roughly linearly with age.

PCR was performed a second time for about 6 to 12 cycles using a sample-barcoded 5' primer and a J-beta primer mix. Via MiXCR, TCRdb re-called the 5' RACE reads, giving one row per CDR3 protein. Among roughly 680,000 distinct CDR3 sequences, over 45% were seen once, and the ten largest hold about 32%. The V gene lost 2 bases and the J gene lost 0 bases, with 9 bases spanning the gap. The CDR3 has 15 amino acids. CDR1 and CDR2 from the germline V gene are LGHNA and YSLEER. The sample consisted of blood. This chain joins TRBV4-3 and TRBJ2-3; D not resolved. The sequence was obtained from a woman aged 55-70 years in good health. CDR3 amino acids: CASSQRSPSTDTQYF. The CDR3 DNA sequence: TGCGCCAGCAGCCAACGATCTCCTAGCACAGATACGCAGTATTTT.